This record looks at one TCR beta chain sequence and its context. In the original workflow: Cell counts per sample came from amplifying reference gene primers. TCRdb keeps only in-frame clones here, not all; method: immunoSEQ multiplex PCR. V, J and clone size were drawn from that table, and D and trimming were deduced from the DNA. The sample includes hundreds of thousands of clones, around 89% of them seen just once. CDR1 and CDR2 (germline): SGHKS, YYEKEE (reference sequence). This CDR3 comprises 14 residues. Trimming took 4 bases from V and 1 from J, leaving 9 bases between them. The record originates from a study of blood T cell repertoires in COVID-19. Study context: Some COVID-19 samples were acute and others convalescent; all came from the United States, Italy and Spain. PBMCs, B-cell-depleted T cells, or T cells provided the cDNA or gDNA that made up the material.

This chain connects TRBV5-5 to TRBJ2-1; a weak D match, TRBD1 (6 bases). Sequencing used peripheral blood. The origin of this receptor is a man between 40 and 49 years old with acute or convalescent COVID-19. CDR3 loop: CASSRQVSYNEQFF. The CDR3 DNA reads TGTGCCAGCAGCCGACAGGTTTCCTACAATGAGCAGTTCTTC.